Reported below is one T cell receptor beta chain. This clonotype was seen only a few times. This receptor's antigen is unknown. The input lacks base qualities; no much larger clone sits a single base away. Only healthy Caucasian donors were included. Using Miltenyi CD45RO+ enrichment and human naive T-cell isolation kits, memory (CD45RO+) and naive T cells were isolated from PBMC. For this chain, trimming is 2 bases at the V end and 5 bases at the J end, and the number of junction bases without a gene match is 3. CDR1 and CDR2 are drawn from the germline V gene (reference sequence): DFQATT, SNEGSKA. The CDR3 covers 13 residues, taking in both the cysteine and the phenylalanine. The entry retains the CDR3 DNA only, 39 bases that are in frame from base 1. This specimen belongs to a study of identical twins listed by TCRdb under 2016. Broadly, across the study: To test whether fetal clonotypes persist, the study used deep sequencing on TCR alpha and beta repertoires from monozygotic twins, unrelated adults of various ages, and cord blood. To rule out contamination, the twin experiments were replicated at different times with different library preparation protocols.

The library was built by means of 5' RACE. Instrument used: Illumina HiSeq 2000. A universal primer binding site was introduced by template switching, and a unique molecular identifier was present in the final cDNA, enabling accurate counting of TCR cDNA molecules. Specific primers in the conserved constant-segment region were used to synthesize first-strand cDNA for the TCR alpha and beta chains. To control for contamination, every cDNA library was double barcoded, receiving both a SMART-Mk sample barcode and Illumina barcodes. Two successive PCR steps introduced TruSeq adapter sequences along with Illumina sample barcodes. The Illumina HiSeq platform was used with custom primers to sequence TCR alpha and beta cDNA libraries. Per the authors' processing: Unique molecular identifiers were extracted from raw reads with MiGEC, and CDR3 positions were determined with MiXCR. Recombination models were inferred per individual with the repgenHMM and IGoR tools using an EM algorithm. The tcR package in R was used for shared clonotype analysis, with sharing normalized by the product of cloneset sizes. To study raw recombination without the effects of thymic and clonal selection, out-of-frame nonproductive sequences were analyzed. The public reads were quality trimmed at Q25 with fastp and then assembled into clones with MiXCR by TCRdb, keeping productive beta chains. Records with the same CDR3 protein are collapsed into one entry carrying the most frequent genes and DNA. TCRdb's processing, not the authors', yielded these V and J calls. The sample records hundreds of thousands of distinct CDR3 sequences, around a tenth of which are singletons. The top ten hold about 5.2% of the sample.

Overall study results and their limits: Compared with coincidental sharing between unrelated individuals, out-of-frame TCR alpha sequences shared between twins had an excess of sequences with low generation probability. Zero-insertion analyses could be partly confounded by invariant T cells such as MAIT and iNKT, although diverse VJ usage argued against such confounding for most clonotypes. Abundant cord blood beta clonotypes had fewer insertions, young adult naive repertoires showed a similar but weaker trend, and memory repertoires showed no such trend. In monozygotic twins, recombination models systematically underestimated out-of-frame TCR alpha sharing, but the models matched the sharing seen between unrelated individuals. Conclusions relied on cross-sectional statistical analysis, since the same donors could not be followed over many years. A weaker excess of twin sharing was found in beta out-of-frame sequences because the signal-to-noise ratio was lowered by fewer shared sequences.

This sequence originates from a young woman in good health. The specimen was memory (CD45RO+) T cells sorted from blood. In the paper's terms, the cell subset or site label means: CD45RO+ enriched T cells. The chain employs TRBV20-1 and TRBJ2-1, and TRBD1 aligns with 7 junction nucleotides. The DNA is TGCAGTGCTAGAAGGACAGGAGACAATGAGCAGTTCTTC. This codes for CSARRTGDNEQFF.